One sample yielded the 24 T cell receptor beta chains listed below, sequenced in a study of response to subunit inactivated influenza vaccine. MiXCR, run by TCRdb on the RT-PCR reads, gives a single entry per CDR3 protein. The table has approximately 500,000 distinct CDR3 sequences, around a quarter seen once. These sequences were also reported in another study, on T cells expressing NK-cell markers. That paper notes: It was by 5'RACE template switching with UMIs that TCR beta cDNA was made.

The sample was CD4+ T cells sorted from PBMCs, taken less than 13 days after vaccination. These TCRs come from a man in his forties or fifties who received an inactivated influenza vaccine.

This clonotype was recorded a few times. V usage is TRBV5-1 and J usage is TRBJ2-7; 7 bases agree with TRBD1. The germline V gene has CDR1 SGHRS and CDR2 YFSETQ. This CDR3 has 15 residues. V shed 7 bases and J 3 bases; nucleotides not matched to a gene: 13. CDR3 region: CASAEGTVTHYEQYF. In DNA form, the CDR3 reads TGCGCCAGCGCCGAAGGGACAGTGACCCACTACGAGCAGTACTTC.

This clonotype was counted only a few times. The chain has TRBV6-1 and TRBJ1-2; 7 bases map to TRBD1. The CDR3 contains 15 residues. Germline V CDR1 and CDR2: MNHNS, SASEGT. J was trimmed by 1 base and V by 5 bases; bases with no gene match: 7. The CDR3 DNA is TGTGCCAGCAGTACACAGGGGCTCCTTAACTATGGCTACACCTTC. Its translation: CASSTQGLLNYGYTF.

This clonotype was seen a few times. The CDR3 here is CASRDRAHMGGYTF. CDR3 in DNA: TGTGCCAGCAGGGACAGAGCCCATATGGGGGGCTACACCTTC. This chain uses TRBV6-1 with TRBJ1-2; possibly TRBD1 for D (6 bases). The V end lost 6 bases, the J end lost 8 bases, and 19 bases lay between the germline ends. CDR1 MNHNS and CDR2 SASEGT come from the germline V gene. The CDR3 runs 14 residues.

The DNA of the CDR3 is TGTGCCAGCAGCTTACGGATGGGAAATTCACCCCTCCACTTT. This sequence encodes CASSLRMGNSPLHF. The rearrangement uses TRBV7-8 and TRBJ1-6; D gene unclear. Germline V gives CDR1 SGHVS, CDR2 FQNEAQ. Trimming removed 2 bases from V and 7 bases from J, with 9 bases in between. The CDR3 is made up of 14 amino acids.

This clonotype has only a few counts. The chain combines TRBV4-1 with TRBJ2-1, with D perhaps TRBD2 (5 bases). Germline-derived CDR1 and CDR2 are MGHRA and YSYEKL. V dropped 4 bases and J dropped 6 bases, with 25 bases sitting between them. The CDR3 sequence is 18 residues long. In DNA, the CDR3 is TGCGCCAGCAGCCGCGGGTCAGCCCGTACGTTAAATGGCAATGAGCAGTTCTTC. It is translated as CASSRGSARTLNGNEQFF.

This clonotype was recorded many times. J is TRBJ2-5 and V is TRBV29-1, with D perhaps TRBD1 or TRBD2 (6 bases each). The V end lost 7 bases, the J end lost 2 bases, and 14 bases lay between the germline ends. Germline CDR1 reads SQVTM; CDR2 reads ANQGSEA. The CDR3 totals 13 residues. This CDR3 reads CSAPGAAQETQYF. CDR3 coding DNA: TGCAGCGCCCCGGGGGCAGCACAAGAGACCCAGTACTTC. The full variable domain, in which reference TRBV29-1 and TRBJ2-5 provide the parts outside the CDR3, is SAVISQKPSRDICQRGTSLTIQCQVDSQVTMMFWYRQQPGQSLTLIATANQGSEATYESGFVIDKFPISRPNLTFSTLTVSNMSPEDSSIYLCSAPGAAQETQYFGPGTRLLVL.

This chain uses TRBV5-1 with TRBJ2-6; 7 bases are shared with TRBD1. V shed 2 bases, J shed 3 bases, and the junction held 8 bases outside the gene matches. This CDR3 is built from 17 residues. CDR1 and CDR2 from the germline V gene are SGHRS and YFSETQ. CDR3 amino acids: CASSLYSTGNGANVLTF. The CDR3 coding sequence is TGCGCCAGCAGCTTATACTCGACAGGGAATGGGGCCAACGTCCTGACTTTC.

V usage is TRBV11-2 and J usage is TRBJ2-2; D assignment may be TRBD1 or TRBD2 (6 bases each). From germline, CDR1 is SGHAT and CDR2 FQNNGV. V gave up 2 bases and J gave up 7 bases, with 17 bases separating them. The CDR3 consists of 16 residues. CDR3 nucleotides: TGTGCCAGCAGCTTATTTTTGGGGGGCGCCGGCGGGGAGCTGTTTTTT. Translating gives CASSLFLGGAGGELFF.

This clonotype was detected a few times. The CDR3, as DNA: TGCAGTGCCCGGGTCGCTGCTGAAGCTTTCTTT. It is translated as CSARVAAEAFF. The chain recombines TRBV20-1 with TRBJ1-1; D uncertain. There are 11 residues in the CDR3. Germline V CDR1 and CDR2: DFQATT, SNEGSKA (reference sequence). V was cut by 6 bases and J by 6 bases, with 11 bases left in between.

This clonotype was observed a handful of times. In nucleotides, the CDR3 is TGCAGTGCCAGGGGGGGGAGGGCCCAAGAGACCCAGTACTTC. Protein sequence: CSARGGRAQETQYF. The chain combines TRBV20-1 with TRBJ2-5; D possibly matches TRBD1 or TRBD2 (7 bases each). CDR1 is DFQATT, CDR2 SNEGSKA, per germline (reference sequence). The V and J ends lost 6 bases and 1 base respectively, with 15 bases between them. This CDR3 has 14 residues.

The chain links TRBV20-1 to TRBJ2-3, with D possibly being TRBD1 or TRBD2 (6 bases each). The CDR3 covers 13 residues. Germline V lookup: CDR1 DFQATT, CDR2 SNEGSKA (reference sequence). V lost 6 bases, J lost 0 bases, and 10 bases lay in between. CDR3 nucleotide sequence: TGCAGTGCAGGAGGGGGGAGCACAGATACGCAGTATTTT. Protein: CSAGGGSTDTQYF.

This clonotype appeared a few times. This chain uses TRBV7-8 with TRBJ1-3; no clear D gene. The germline V gene has CDR1 SGHVS and CDR2 FQNEAQ. This CDR3 spans 16 amino acids. Deletions cut 5 bases from V and 0 bases from J, with 14 bases between. The CDR3 nucleotides read TGTGCCAGCAGCACCTCGGGCAGGACCTCTGGAAACACCATATATTTT. It is translated as CASSTSGRTSGNTIYF.

A note on this clonotype: One end of the junction varies from germline; a read error may be responsible. V usage is TRBV3-1 and J usage is TRBJ2-1; maybe TRBD2 (6 bases). Germline CDR1 reads LGHDT; CDR2 reads YNNKEL (reference sequence). The CDR3 totals 13 residues. CDR3 sequence (DNA): TGTGCCAGCAGCCAAGATGGGGGGAGTGAGCAGATCTTC. This encodes CASSQDGGSEQIF.

In its sample, this clonotype was seen many times. The V and J genes are TRBV5-1 and TRBJ2-5; 11 bases align to TRBD2. The CDR3 runs 17 residues. V lost 2 bases, J lost 2 bases, and 8 bases stayed unmatched. Germline loops: CDR1 SGHRS, CDR2 YFSETQ. CDR3 sequence: CASSFGRLAGKQETQYF. In DNA form, the CDR3 reads TGCGCCAGCAGCTTTGGTCGACTAGCGGGGAAGCAAGAGACCCAGTACTTC. The full variable domain, in which reference TRBV5-1 and TRBJ2-5 provide the parts outside the CDR3, is KAGVTQTPRYLIKTRGQQVTLSCSPISGHRSVSWYQQTPGQGLQFLFEYFSETQRNKGNFPGRFSGRQFSNSRSEMNVSTLELGDSALYLCASSFGRLAGKQETQYFGPGTRLLVL.

This clonotype appeared a few times. V usage is TRBV20-1 and J usage is TRBJ2-1, with TRBD2 matching 10 bases. The ends lost 6 bases at V and 4 bases at J; junction bases unmatched: 15. Germline V gene lookup returns CDR1 DFQATT and CDR2 SNEGSKA (reference sequence). The CDR3 length is 17 residues. The CDR3: CSAEMLAGVAGYNEQFF. In nucleotides, the CDR3 is TGCAGTGCAGAAATGCTAGCGGGAGTCGCTGGGTACAATGAGCAGTTCTTC.

This clonotype was found a few times. The chain employs TRBV5-5 and TRBJ2-7; unclear D gene. Trimming left V 3 bases short and J 6 bases short, with 10 bases between. The germline CDR1 and CDR2 sequences are SGHKS and YYEKEE (reference sequence). The CDR3 has 12 amino acids. The CDR3 DNA reads TGTGCCAGCAGCTCGGTAGGGCTCGAGCAGTACTTC. This translates into CASSSVGLEQYF.

This chain joins TRBV12-3 or TRBV12-4 and TRBJ2-1; D possibly corresponds to TRBD2 (5 bases). The CDR3 is 13 residues long. The ends were cut back, 3 bases at V and 12 bases at J, with 15 bases in the middle. The chain's CDR3 is CASSFARESVQFF. CDR3 bases: TGTGCCAGCAGTTTTGCTCGGGAAAGTGTGCAGTTCTTC.

This clonotype was detected a few times. The J gene is TRBJ2-4, the V gene TRBV6-1; D gene ambiguous. V lost 6 bases, J lost 8 bases, and 14 bases lay in between. This CDR3 region has 13 residues. Germline loops: CDR1 MNHNS, CDR2 SASEGT. The CDR3 spells CASRSTTTDIQYF. CDR3 bases: TGTGCCAGCAGAAGTACTACCACTGACATTCAGTACTTC.

V gene TRBV20-1 combines with J gene TRBJ1-2; D not certain. This CDR3 comprises 11 residues. CDR1 DFQATT and CDR2 SNEGSKA come from the germline V gene (reference sequence). V lost 3 bases and J 6 bases, leaving 8 bases between the germline ends. CDR3 DNA sequence: TGCAGTGCTAGTCGGACGAATGGCTACACCTTC. It specifies CSASRTNGYTF.

The chain couples TRBV2 to TRBJ2-7; D ambiguous. The germline V gene has CDR1 SNHLY and CDR2 FYNNEI. This CDR3 has 12 amino acids. The ends were cut back, 7 bases at V and 5 bases at J, with 12 bases in the middle. The CDR3 reads CASKRSGDEQYF. CDR3 in DNA: TGTGCCAGCAAAAGGAGTGGGGACGAGCAGTACTTC.

This clonotype was detected ten times or more. The chain recombines TRBV15 with TRBJ2-1; 10 nucleotides match TRBD2. The V gene end was trimmed by 7 bases and the J gene end by 4 bases; junction bases not matched to a gene: 10. The CDR3 has 16 amino acids. CDR1 is LNHNV and CDR2 is YYDKDF in the germline V gene (reference sequence). This CDR3 reads CATKGLRTSGYNEQFF. The CDR3 bases are TGTGCCACCAAGGGTTTACGGACTAGCGGTTACAATGAGCAGTTCTTC.

This clonotype was counted between two and nine times. This chain uses TRBV9 with TRBJ2-5; D is unclear. Germline CDR1 reads SGDLS; CDR2 reads YYNGEE. The CDR3 consists of 15 residues. V gave up 0 bases and J gave up 5 bases, with 14 bases separating them. CDR3 protein: CASSVAPLQSETQYF. CDR3 sequence (DNA): TGTGCCAGCAGCGTAGCTCCTTTGCAGTCGGAGACCCAGTACTTC. Drawing the rest from reference TRBV9 and TRBJ2-5, the complete variable domain is DSGVTQTPKHLITATGQRVTLRCSPRSGDLSVYWYQQSLDQGLQFLIQYYNGEERAKGNILERFSAQQFPDLHSELNLSSLELGDSALYFCASSVAPLQSETQYFGPGTRLLVL.

This sequence joins TRBV7-2 and TRBJ2-1; a possible D gene is TRBD1 (5 bases). Germline V gene lookup returns CDR1 SGHTA and CDR2 FQGNSA. The CDR3 loop spans 14 amino acids. The V gene lost 2 bases and the J gene lost 1 base, with 6 bases spanning the gap. CDR3 loop: CASSLRQSYNEQFF. Written as DNA, the CDR3 is TGTGCCAGCAGCTTAAGACAGTCCTACAATGAGCAGTTCTTC. Full variable domain (rest looked up from reference TRBV7-2 and TRBJ2-1): GAGVSQSPSNKVTEKGKDVELRCDPISGHTALYWYRQSLGQGLEFLIYFQGNSAPDKSGLPSDRFSAERTGGSVSTLTIQRTQQEDSAVYLCASSLRQSYNEQFFGPGTRLTVL.

This clonotype was counted only a few times. The chain employs TRBV20-1 and TRBJ1-2; D unclear. Germline assignment: CDR1 DFQATT and CDR2 SNEGSKA (reference sequence). The V gene lost 5 bases and the J gene lost 5 bases, with 15 bases spanning the gap. The CDR3 consists of 13 residues. This CDR3 is CSALDPKGYGYTF. CDR3 DNA: TGCAGTGCTCTAGACCCTAAAGGGTATGGCTACACCTTC.